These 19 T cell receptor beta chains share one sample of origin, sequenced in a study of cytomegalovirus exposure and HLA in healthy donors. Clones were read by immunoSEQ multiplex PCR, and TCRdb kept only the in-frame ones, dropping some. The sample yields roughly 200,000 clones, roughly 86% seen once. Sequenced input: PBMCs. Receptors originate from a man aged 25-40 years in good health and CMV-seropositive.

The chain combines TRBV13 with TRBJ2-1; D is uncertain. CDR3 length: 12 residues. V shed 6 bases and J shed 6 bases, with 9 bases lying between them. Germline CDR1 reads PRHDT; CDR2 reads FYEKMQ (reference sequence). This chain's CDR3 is CASREGRNEQFF. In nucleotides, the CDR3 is TGTGCCAGCAGGGAAGGGCGCAATGAGCAGTTCTTC.

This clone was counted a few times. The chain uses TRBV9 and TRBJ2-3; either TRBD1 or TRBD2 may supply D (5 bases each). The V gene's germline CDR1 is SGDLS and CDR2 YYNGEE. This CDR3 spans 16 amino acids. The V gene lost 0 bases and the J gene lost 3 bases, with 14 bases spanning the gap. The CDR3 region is CASSVGRGRGTDTQYF. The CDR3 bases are TGTGCCAGCAGCGTAGGCCGGGGTAGGGGTACAGATACGCAGTATTTT.

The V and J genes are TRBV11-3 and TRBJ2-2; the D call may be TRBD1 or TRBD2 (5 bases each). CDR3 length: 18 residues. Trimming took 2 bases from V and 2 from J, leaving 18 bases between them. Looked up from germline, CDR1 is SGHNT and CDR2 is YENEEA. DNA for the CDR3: TGTGCCAGCAGCTTAAGCGGTTGGGCAGGGCCAAACACCGGGGAGCTGTTTTTT. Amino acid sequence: CASSLSGWAGPNTGELFF.

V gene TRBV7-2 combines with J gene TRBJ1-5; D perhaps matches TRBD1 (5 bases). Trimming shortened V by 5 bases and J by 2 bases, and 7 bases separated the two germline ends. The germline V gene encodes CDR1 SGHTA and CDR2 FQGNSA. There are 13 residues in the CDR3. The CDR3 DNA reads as TGTGCCAGCAGCAAACAGGGCAATCAGCCCCAGCATTTT. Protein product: CASSKQGNQPQHF.

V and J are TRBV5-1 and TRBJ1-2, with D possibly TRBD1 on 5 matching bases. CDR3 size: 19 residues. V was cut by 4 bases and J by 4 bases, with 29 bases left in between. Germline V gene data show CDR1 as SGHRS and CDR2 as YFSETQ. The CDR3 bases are TGCGCCAGCAGCCCGCGGGGGAAATTGGATTTTCAAACTATCTATGGCTACACCTTC. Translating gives CASSPRGKLDFQTIYGYTF.

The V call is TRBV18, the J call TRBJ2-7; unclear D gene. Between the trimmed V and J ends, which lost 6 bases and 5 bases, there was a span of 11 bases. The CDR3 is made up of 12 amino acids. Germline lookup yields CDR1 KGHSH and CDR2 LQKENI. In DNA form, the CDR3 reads TGTGCCAGCTCCCTTCGACAAGACGAGCAGTACTTC. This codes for CASSLRQDEQYF.

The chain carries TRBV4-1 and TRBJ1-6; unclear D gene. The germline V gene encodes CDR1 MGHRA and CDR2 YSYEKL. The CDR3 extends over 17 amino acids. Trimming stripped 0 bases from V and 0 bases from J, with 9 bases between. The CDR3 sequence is CASSQDSRSSYNSPLHF. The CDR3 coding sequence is TGCGCCAGCAGCCAAGATAGTCGGAGCTCCTATAATTCACCCCTCCACTTT.

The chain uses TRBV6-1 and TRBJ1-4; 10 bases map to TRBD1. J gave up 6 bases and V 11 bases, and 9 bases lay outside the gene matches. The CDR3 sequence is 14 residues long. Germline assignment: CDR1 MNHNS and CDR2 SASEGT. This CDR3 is CASGQGWRDEKLFF. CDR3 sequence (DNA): TGTGCCTCGGGACAGGGGTGGCGAGATGAAAAACTGTTTTTT.

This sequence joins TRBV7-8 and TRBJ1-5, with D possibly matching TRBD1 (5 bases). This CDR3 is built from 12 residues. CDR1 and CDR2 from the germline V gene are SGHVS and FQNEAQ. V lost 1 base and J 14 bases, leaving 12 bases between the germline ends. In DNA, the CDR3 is TGTGCCAGCAGCTTAGAGGCAGGGACCAAGCATTTT. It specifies CASSLEAGTKHF. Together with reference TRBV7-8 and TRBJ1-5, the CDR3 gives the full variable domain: GAGVSQSPRYKVAKRGQDVALRCDPISGHVSLFWYQQALGQGPEFLTYFQNEAQLDKSGLPSDRFFAERPEGSVSTLKIQRTQQEDSAVYLCASSLEAGTKHFGDGTRLSIL.

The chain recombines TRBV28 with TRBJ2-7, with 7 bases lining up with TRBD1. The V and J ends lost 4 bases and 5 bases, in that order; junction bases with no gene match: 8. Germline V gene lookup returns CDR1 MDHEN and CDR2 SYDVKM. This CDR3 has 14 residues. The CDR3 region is CASSYVGGYHEQYF. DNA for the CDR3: TGTGCCAGCAGTTATGTAGGGGGCTATCACGAGCAGTACTTC. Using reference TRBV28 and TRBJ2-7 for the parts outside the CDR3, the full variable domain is DVKVTQSSRYLVKRTGEKVFLECVQDMDHENMFWYRQDPGLGLRLIYFSYDVKMKEKGDIPEGYSVSREKKERFSLILESASTNQTSMYLCASSYVGGYHEQYFGPGTRLTVT.

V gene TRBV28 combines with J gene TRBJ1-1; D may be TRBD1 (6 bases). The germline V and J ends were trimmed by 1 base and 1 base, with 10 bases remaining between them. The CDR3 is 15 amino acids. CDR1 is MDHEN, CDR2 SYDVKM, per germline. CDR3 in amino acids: CASSLFTGPNTEAFF. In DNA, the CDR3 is TGTGCCAGCAGTTTATTCACAGGGCCGAACACTGAAGCTTTCTTT.

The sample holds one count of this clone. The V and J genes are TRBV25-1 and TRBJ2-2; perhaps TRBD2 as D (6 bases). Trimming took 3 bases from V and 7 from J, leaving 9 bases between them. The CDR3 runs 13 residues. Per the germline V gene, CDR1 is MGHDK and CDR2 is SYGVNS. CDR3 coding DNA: TGTGCCAGCAGTGAGGGACTTAGCGGGGAGCTGTTTTTT. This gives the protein CASSEGLSGELFF.

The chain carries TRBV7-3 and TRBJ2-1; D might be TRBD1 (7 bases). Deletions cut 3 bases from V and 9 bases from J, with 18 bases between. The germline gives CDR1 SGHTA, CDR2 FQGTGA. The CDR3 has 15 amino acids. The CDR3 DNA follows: TGTGCCAGCAGCTTTTTGTCAGGGGGGATTGGTGAGCAGTTCTTC. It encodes CASSFLSGGIGEQFF.

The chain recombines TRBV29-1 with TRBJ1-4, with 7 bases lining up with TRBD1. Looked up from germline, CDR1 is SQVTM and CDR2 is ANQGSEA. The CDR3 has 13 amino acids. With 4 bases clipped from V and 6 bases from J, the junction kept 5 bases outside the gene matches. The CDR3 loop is CSVGDSPDEKLFF. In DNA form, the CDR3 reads TGCAGCGTTGGGGACAGCCCCGATGAAAAACTGTTTTTT.

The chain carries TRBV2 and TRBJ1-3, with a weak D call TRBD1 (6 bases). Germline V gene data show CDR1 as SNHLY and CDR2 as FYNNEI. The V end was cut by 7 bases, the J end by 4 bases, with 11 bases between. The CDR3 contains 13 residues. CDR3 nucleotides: TGTGCCAGCAACAGGGACATCGGAAACACCATATATTTT. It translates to CASNRDIGNTIYF.

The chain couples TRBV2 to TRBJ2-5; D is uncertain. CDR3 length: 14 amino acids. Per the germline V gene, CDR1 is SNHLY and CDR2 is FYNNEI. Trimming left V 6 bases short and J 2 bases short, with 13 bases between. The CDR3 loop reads CASSESAAQETQYF. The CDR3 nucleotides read TGTGCCAGCAGCGAAAGCGCGGCGCAAGAGACCCAGTACTTC.

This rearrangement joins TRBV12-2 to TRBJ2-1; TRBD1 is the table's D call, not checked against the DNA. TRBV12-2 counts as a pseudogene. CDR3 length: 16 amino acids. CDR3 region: CASRLDQISSYNEQFF. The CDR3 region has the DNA TGTGCAAGTCGCTTAGATCAGATCAGCTCCTACAATGAGCAGTTCTTC.

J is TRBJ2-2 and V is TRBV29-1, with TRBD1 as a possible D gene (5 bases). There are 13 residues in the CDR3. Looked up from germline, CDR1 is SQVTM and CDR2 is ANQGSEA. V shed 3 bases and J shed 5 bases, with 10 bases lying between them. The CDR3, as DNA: TGCAGCGTTGATGGACAAGGTACCGGGGAGCTGTTTTTT. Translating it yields CSVDGQGTGELFF.

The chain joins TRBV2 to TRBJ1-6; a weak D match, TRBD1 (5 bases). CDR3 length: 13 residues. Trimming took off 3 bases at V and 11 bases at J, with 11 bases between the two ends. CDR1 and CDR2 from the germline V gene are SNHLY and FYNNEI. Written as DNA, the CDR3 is TGTGCCAGCAGTGAGGGCCGGGGACCACCCCTCCACTTT. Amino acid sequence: CASSEGRGPPLHF. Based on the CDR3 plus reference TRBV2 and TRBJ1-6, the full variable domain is EPEVTQTPSHQVTQMGQEVILRCVPISNHLYFYWYRQILGQKVEFLVSFYNNEISEKSEIFDDQFSVERPDGSNFTLKIRSTKLEDSAMYFCASSEGRGPPLHFGNGTRLTVT.